One sample yielded the 25 T cell receptor beta chains listed below, sequenced in a study of early T cells in non-severe SARS-CoV-2 infection. TCRdb redid the calling of the 5' RACE reads with MiXCR, one entry per CDR3 protein. Here the sample spans more than 45,000 distinct CDR3 sequences, 6% to 8% being singletons. This specimen was whole blood, taken at baseline. The source of these receptors is an adult who was a healthcare worker with PCR-confirmed SARS-CoV-2 infection or an uninfected control (not recorded which).

This clonotype has ten or more counts. This chain connects TRBV20-1 to TRBJ2-1; 10 nucleotides agree with TRBD2. The length of the CDR3 is 16 residues. Germline CDR1 is DFQATT and CDR2 is SNEGSKA (reference sequence). Trimming cost V 0 bases and J 4 bases; bases outside gene matches: 6. CDR3 region: CSARDLSGRTYNEQFF. For the CDR3, the DNA is TGCAGTGCTAGAGATCTTAGCGGGAGGACATACAATGAGCAGTTCTTC.

This clonotype appeared many times. The chain has TRBV9 and TRBJ2-5, with 13 bases lining up with TRBD2. This CDR3 has 17 amino acids. With V trimmed by 6 bases and J by 5 bases, 13 bases remained unmatched. Per germline, CDR1 SGDLS and CDR2 YYNGEE. CDR3 sequence (DNA): TGTGCCAGCACAGCCGGGACTAGCGGGACCCGGGGGGAGACCCAGTACTTC. Its translation is CASTAGTSGTRGETQYF.

V and J are TRBV28 and TRBJ2-7; TRBD2 matches at 7 bases. V shed 8 bases, J shed 5 bases, and the junction held 9 bases outside the gene matches. Germline values: CDR1 MDHEN, CDR2 SYDVKM. The CDR3 totals 13 residues. The CDR3 here is CASVPSGGHEQYF. The CDR3 DNA reads TGTGCCAGCGTTCCTAGCGGCGGCCACGAGCAGTACTTC.

This sequence joins TRBV10-3 and TRBJ2-1; no reliable D call. With 5 bases removed from V and 0 bases from J, the gap between germline ends came to 8 bases. CDR3 length: 14 residues. Germline CDR1 ENHRY, CDR2 SYGVKD. CDR3 residues: CAISTPSSYNEQFF. The CDR3 DNA reads as TGTGCCATCAGTACACCGAGCTCCTACAATGAGCAGTTCTTC.

This clonotype was observed a few times. The chain links TRBV9 to TRBJ2-5; 7 bases are shared with TRBD1. V was pared by 0 bases and J by 7 bases, with 27 bases of the junction left unmatched. Per the germline V gene, CDR1 is SGDLS and CDR2 is YYNGEE. The CDR3 is 21 amino acids. The CDR3 bases are TGTGCCAGCAGCGTAGAACCGGGCGCCGCCCAGTGGGACAGTCCAAGACCGACCCAGTACTTC. Protein product: CASSVEPGAAQWDSPRPTQYF.

This clonotype has a count of ten or more. The V gene is TRBV7-3, the J gene TRBJ2-7; D is unclear. From germline, CDR1 is SGHTA and CDR2 FQGTGA. V was shortened by 2 bases and J by 0 bases, with 5 bases between the two germline ends. The CDR3 contains 13 residues. This CDR3 reads CASSLFSSYEQYF. CDR3 sequence (DNA): TGTGCCAGCAGCTTATTTAGCTCCTACGAGCAGTACTTC.

This clonotype is medium-sized within its sample. The chain carries TRBV20-1 and TRBJ2-7, with D perhaps matching TRBD1 or TRBD2 (5 bases each). The V gene's germline CDR1 is DFQATT and CDR2 SNEGSKA (reference sequence). CDR3 size: 13 residues. Between the trimmed V and J ends, which lost 4 bases and 5 bases, there was a span of 15 bases. The CDR3 is CSAIAGGDHEQYF. The CDR3 region has the DNA TGCAGTGCTATAGCTGGTGGGGACCACGAGCAGTACTTC.

This clonotype was recorded a few times. The V call is TRBV27, the J call TRBJ2-7; D is possibly TRBD2 (5 bases). Trimming removed 5 bases from V and 2 bases from J, with 13 bases in between. The CDR3 runs to 14 residues. In germline, CDR1 is MNHEY, CDR2 SMNVEV (reference sequence). The CDR3 sequence is CASSGGDRTYEQYF. The CDR3 DNA is TGTGCCAGCAGTGGAGGAGACCGGACCTACGAGCAGTACTTC.

This chain connects TRBV11-2 to TRBJ2-1, with TRBD1 as a possible D gene (5 bases). In germline, CDR1 is SGHAT, CDR2 FQNNGV. CDR3 size: 15 residues. V shed 6 bases and J shed 0 bases, with 12 bases lying between them. As DNA, the CDR3 is TGTGCCAGCAGTCCAGGGTCCTACTCCTACAATGAGCAGTTCTTC. Its protein is CASSPGSYSYNEQFF.

The chain is built from TRBV10-3 and TRBJ2-5; 8 nucleotides line up with TRBD2. Per the germline V gene, CDR1 is ENHRY and CDR2 is SYGVKD. The CDR3 sequence is 15 residues long. The J segment lost 5 bases and the V segment lost 10 bases, leaving 15 bases of the junction unmatched. CDR3 in amino acids: CATTGTRNVGETQYF. CDR3 in DNA: TGTGCCACCACCGGGACTAGGAATGTTGGGGAGACCCAGTACTTC.

This clonotype was seen repeatedly, ten times or more. V is TRBV5-1 and J is TRBJ1-2, with D maybe TRBD1 (5 bases). V was trimmed by 0 bases and J by 1 base, leaving 13 bases between them. Germline V CDR1 and CDR2: SGHRS, YFSETQ. CDR3 length: 16 residues. CDR3 sequence (DNA): TGCGCCAGCAGCTTGGAGACAGCATCTTTTAACTATGGCTACACCTTC. As protein: CASSLETASFNYGYTF. Looking up the rest from reference TRBV5-1 and TRBJ1-2 gives the full variable domain: KAGVTQTPRYLIKTRGQQVTLSCSPISGHRSVSWYQQTPGQGLQFLFEYFSETQRNKGNFPGRFSGRQFSNSRSEMNVSTLELGDSALYLCASSLETASFNYGYTFGSGTRLTVV.

The genes are TRBV16 and TRBJ2-1, with D possibly TRBD2 on 5 matching bases. V was clipped by 7 bases and J by 7 bases, with 14 bases between them. The CDR3 spans 13 residues. Germline V gene sequence: CDR1 KGHSY, CDR2 FQNENV. The CDR3 region is CASTQDGGNEQFF. CDR3 nucleotides: TGTGCCAGCACCCAGGACGGAGGAAATGAGCAGTTCTTC.

In this sample, this clonotype turned up a few times. The V gene is TRBV3-1, the J gene TRBJ2-2, with TRBD1 identical over 7 bases. V dropped 3 bases and J dropped 0; count of bases not matched to a gene: 4. This CDR3 is built from 16 residues. The V gene's germline CDR1 is LGHDT and CDR2 YNNKEL (reference sequence). DNA of the CDR3: TGTGCCAGCAGCCACAGACAGGGTGCGAACACCGGGGAGCTGTTTTTT. This encodes CASSHRQGANTGELFF. The variable domain in full, completed from reference TRBV3-1 and TRBJ2-2, reads DTAVSQTPKYLVTQMGNDKSIKCEQNLGHDTMYWYKQDSKKFLKIMFSYNNKELIINETVPNRFSPKSPDKAHLNLHINSLELGDSAVYFCASSHRQGANTGELFFGEGSRLTVL.

This clonotype was seen a few times. Here the CDR3 reads CASSLLAGQGAAQPQHF. For the CDR3, the DNA is TGTGCCAGCAGCTTATTAGCGGGACAGGGGGCGGCTCAGCCCCAGCATTTT. V and J are TRBV7-9 and TRBJ1-5; 12 bases line up with TRBD1. Trimming removed 2 bases from V and 6 bases from J; junction bases left unmatched: 8. Germline values: CDR1 SEHNR, CDR2 FQNEAQ (reference sequence). The CDR3 is made up of 17 amino acids.

This clonotype was seen at least ten times. This chain connects TRBV27 to TRBJ1-5; D is unclear. Germline values: CDR1 MNHEY, CDR2 SMNVEV (reference sequence). V lost 0 bases to trimming and J lost 6 bases, with 6 bases between them. The length of the CDR3 is 13 residues. The CDR3 DNA sequence: TGTGCCAGCAGTTTATCCGCTAGTCAGCCCCAGCATTTT. This translates into CASSLSASQPQHF.

Ten or more counts support this clonotype. J is TRBJ2-1 and V is TRBV6-6; no reliable D call. Germline CDR1 and CDR2: MNHNY and SVGAGI (reference sequence). The CDR3 has 12 residues. With 4 bases removed from V and 5 bases from J, the gap between germline ends came to 6 bases. The CDR3 DNA reads TGTGCCAGCAGTTCATCGAACAATGAGCAGTTCTTC. Protein: CASSSSNNEQFF.

At least ten counts were recorded for this clonotype. The chain has TRBV29-1 and TRBJ1-1, with D uncertain. V was clipped by 6 bases and J by 6 bases, with 20 bases between them. This CDR3 has 14 amino acids. From germline, CDR1 is SQVTM and CDR2 ANQGSEA. The CDR3 loop is CSVDRVGGSAEAFF. The CDR3 DNA follows: TGCAGCGTGGACCGAGTGGGCGGCTCGGCTGAAGCTTTCTTT.

The chain links TRBV6-1 to TRBJ1-5; D not resolved. There are 17 residues in the CDR3. Trimming stripped 7 bases from V and 2 bases from J, with 21 bases between. CDR1 is MNHNS and CDR2 is SASEGT in the germline V gene. CDR3 residues: CASMHERTFGGNQPQHF. The CDR3 region has the DNA TGTGCCAGCATGCACGAGCGGACCTTCGGCGGCAATCAGCCCCAGCATTTT.

The chain uses TRBV28 and TRBJ1-5; D possibly corresponds to TRBD1 (5 bases). CDR1 is MDHEN and CDR2 is SYDVKM in the germline V gene. V gave up 5 bases and J gave up 4 bases, with 9 bases separating them. The CDR3 covers 13 residues. Here the CDR3 DNA reads TGTGCCAGCAGTAAGGACATAAATCAGCCCCAGCATTTT. Amino acid sequence: CASSKDINQPQHF. Full variable domain (missing parts from reference TRBV28 and TRBJ1-5): DVKVTQSSRYLVKRTGEKVFLECVQDMDHENMFWYRQDPGLGLRLIYFSYDVKMKEKGDIPEGYSVSREKKERFSLILESASTNQTSMYLCASSKDINQPQHFGDGTRLSIL.

As concerns this clonotype: A much more abundant neighbour one base away suggests this may be a read error. V and J are TRBV6-2 or TRBV6-3 and TRBJ2-7, with D uncertain. Germline values: CDR1 MNHEY, CDR2 SVGEGT. The CDR3 extends over 14 amino acids. The CDR3 coding sequence is TGTGCCAGCAGTCTCCCGAGCCTCTTTGGCGAGCTGTACTTC. This sequence encodes CASSLPSLFGELYF.

This clonotype has more than one count but fewer than ten. The chain links TRBV12-3 or TRBV12-4 to TRBJ2-6, with D possibly being TRBD2 (6 bases). CDR3 length equals 20 residues. Deletions cut 4 bases from V and 1 base from J, with 23 bases between. CDR3 protein: CASSSTAQPGLLSGANVLTF. The CDR3, as DNA: TGTGCCAGCAGTTCAACCGCCCAACCGGGACTCTTGTCTGGGGCCAACGTCCTGACTTTC.

This clonotype was recorded many times. The J gene is TRBJ2-6, the V gene TRBV5-6, with TRBD1 matching over 11 bases. This CDR3 spans 17 amino acids. The J segment lost 0 bases and the V segment lost 3 bases, leaving 2 bases of the junction unmatched. Per the germline V gene, CDR1 is SGHDT and CDR2 is YYEEEE. CDR3 sequence reads: CASSSGTGGSGANVLTF. The DNA for the CDR3 is TGTGCCAGCAGCTCCGGGACAGGGGGCTCTGGGGCCAACGTCCTGACTTTC.

This clonotype occurred a few times. The chain recombines TRBV19 with TRBJ1-5; 9 bases are shared with TRBD1. J was trimmed by 5 bases and V by 5 bases; bases with no gene match: 7. Germline-derived CDR1 and CDR2 are LNHDA and SQIVND (reference sequence). This CDR3 comprises 15 residues. The CDR3 is CASSVRTGEHQPQHF. As DNA, the CDR3 is TGTGCCAGTAGTGTACGGACAGGGGAGCATCAGCCCCAGCATTTT.

This clonotype was found many times. The rearrangement links TRBV19 to TRBJ2-7; a weak D match, TRBD1 (6 bases). In germline, CDR1 is LNHDA, CDR2 SQIVND (reference sequence). The CDR3 runs 14 residues. Trimming took 5 bases from V and 0 from J, leaving 11 bases between them. DNA of the CDR3: TGTGCCAGTAGTGTCACAGGGATCTCCTACGAGCAGTACTTC. It translates to CASSVTGISYEQYF.

This clonotype was recorded a few times. The chain couples TRBV27 to TRBJ2-3, with a weak D call TRBD2 (5 bases). V was shortened by 2 bases and J by 2 bases, with 5 bases between the two germline ends. The CDR3 consists of 13 residues. Germline V gene lookup returns CDR1 MNHEY and CDR2 SMNVEV (reference sequence). CDR3 amino acids: CASSLLATDTQYF. For the CDR3, the DNA is TGTGCCAGCAGTTTACTAGCCACAGATACGCAGTATTTT.